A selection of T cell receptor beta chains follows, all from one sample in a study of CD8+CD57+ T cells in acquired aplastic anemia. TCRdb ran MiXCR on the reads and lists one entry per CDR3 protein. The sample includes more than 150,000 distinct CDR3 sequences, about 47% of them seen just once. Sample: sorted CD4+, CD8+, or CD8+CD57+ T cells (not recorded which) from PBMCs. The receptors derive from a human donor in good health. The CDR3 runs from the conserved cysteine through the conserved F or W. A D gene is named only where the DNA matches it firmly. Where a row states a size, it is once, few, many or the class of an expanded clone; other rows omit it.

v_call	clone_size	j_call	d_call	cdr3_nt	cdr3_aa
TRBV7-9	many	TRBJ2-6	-	TGTGCCAGCAGCTTAATCGGGGATACTGGGGCCAACGTCCTGACTTTC	CASSLIGDTGANVLTF
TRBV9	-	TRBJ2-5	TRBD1	TGTGCCAGCAGCGTCCGGGACAGGGGTCAAGAGACCCAGTACTTC	CASSVRDRGQETQYF
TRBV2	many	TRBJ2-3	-	TGTGCCAGCAGCGGACCTATCGCGGCGGATACGCAGTATTTT	CASSGPIAADTQYF
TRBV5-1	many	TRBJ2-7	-	TGCGCCAGCAGCTTTCGCCGGGACTCAACCTACAAGCAGTACTTC	CASSFRRDSTYKQYF
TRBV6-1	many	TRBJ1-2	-	TGTGCCAGCAGTGCTGGGACGGGCTATGGCTACACCTTC	CASSAGTGYGYTF
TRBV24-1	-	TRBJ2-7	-	TGTGCCACCCTCGAGAGAAAGGGTTTGAGGCGGGAAATCTACGAGCAGTACTTC	CATLERKGLRREIYEQYF
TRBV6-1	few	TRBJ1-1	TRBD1	TGTGCCAGCAGTGCGGGACAGGGGTTCACTGAAGCTTTCTTT	CASSAGQGFTEAFF
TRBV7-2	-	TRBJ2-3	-	TGTGCCAGCAGCCCTAGACAGCATACGCAGTATTTT	CASSPRQHTQYF
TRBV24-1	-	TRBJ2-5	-	TGCGCCACCAGTGACGGGAGTGACGAGGCCCAGTACTTC	CATSDGSDEAQYF
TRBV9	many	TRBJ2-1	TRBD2	TGTGCCAGCAGCGTGGCTAGCGGGAACTATGAGCAGTTCTTC	CASSVASGNYEQFF
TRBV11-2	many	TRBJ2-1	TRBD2	TGTGCCAGCAGCTTAGGTCGGGAGGAGGCCTACAATGAGCAGTTCTTC	CASSLGREEAYNEQFF
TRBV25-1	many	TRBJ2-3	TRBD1	TGTGCCAGCAGTTCTACCTCGGTACAGGGGGCGGTGGCAGATACGCAGTATTTT	CASSSTSVQGAVADTQYF
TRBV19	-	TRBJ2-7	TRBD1	TGTGCCAGTAGTATGACCGGGACAGGGGTCGACGAGCAGTACTTC	CASSMTGTGVDEQYF
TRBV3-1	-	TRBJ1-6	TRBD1	TGTGCCAGCAGCCTAACACAGGGGAGGCAAGGACCCCTCCACTTT	CASSLTQGRQGPLHF
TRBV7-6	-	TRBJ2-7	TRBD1	TGTGCCAGCGGCTTAGAATACGACAGGGTGGACGAGCAGTACTTC	CASGLEYDRVDEQYF
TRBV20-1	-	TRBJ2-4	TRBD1	TGCAGTGCCTTGACAGGGGCCGACATTCAGTACTTC	CSALTGADIQYF
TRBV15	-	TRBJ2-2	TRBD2	TGTGCCGCCAGCAGAGATCCAGCGGGAGGGAAATTTACCAGGGAGCTGTTTTTT	CAASRDPAGGKFTRELFF
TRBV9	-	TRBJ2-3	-	TGTGCCAGCAGCGCCGGGACTGGCCTTGCGGGAGATACGCAGTATTTT	CASSAGTGLAGDTQYF
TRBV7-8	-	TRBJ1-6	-	TGTGCCAGCAGCTTAAAAGGGCGCGCGTCCTATAATTCACCCCTCCACTTT	CASSLKGRASYNSPLHF
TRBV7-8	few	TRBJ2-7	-	TGTGCCAGCAGCCCCTCCCGCGGGTGGGGCTCCTACGAGCAGTACTTC	CASSPSRGWGSYEQYF
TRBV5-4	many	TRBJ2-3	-	TGTGCCAGCAGCACCGCCCTCCGACGAGGGGATACGCAGTATTTT	CASSTALRRGDTQYF
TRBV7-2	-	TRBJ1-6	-	TGTGCCAGCAGCTCCAGACAGACTTCACCCCTCCACTTT	CASSSRQTSPLHF
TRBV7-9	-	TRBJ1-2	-	TGTGCCAGCAGCCCCGGAACCCTCTCTTATGGCTACACCTTC	CASSPGTLSYGYTF
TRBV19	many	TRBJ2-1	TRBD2	TGTGCCAGCACTAGCGGGAGAGGGTACAATGAGCAGTTCTTC	CASTSGRGYNEQFF
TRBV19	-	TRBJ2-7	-	TGTGCCTCAGGACGGGGCCTCTCCTACGAGCAGTACTTC	CASGRGLSYEQYF
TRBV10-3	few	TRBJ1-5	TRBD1	TGTGCCATCAGTGGGGGACAGAGCAATCAGCCCCAGCATTTT	CAISGGQSNQPQHF
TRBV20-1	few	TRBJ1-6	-	TGCAGTGCTAGAGCCATTGGGCCGATTGCGGATTCACCCCTCCACTTT	CSARAIGPIADSPLHF
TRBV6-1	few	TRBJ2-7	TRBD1	TGTGCCAGCACCAAAGGCGGGGACAGGACAAACGAGCAGTACTTC	CASTKGGDRTNEQYF
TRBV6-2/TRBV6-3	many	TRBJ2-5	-	TGTGCCAGCAGTTACGGCATTCGGGGGCGAGGAGAGACCCAGTACTTC	CASSYGIRGRGETQYF
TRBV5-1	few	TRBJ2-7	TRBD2	TGCGCCAGCAGCTTCGGGACTAGCGGTGACGAGCAGTACTTC	CASSFGTSGDEQYF
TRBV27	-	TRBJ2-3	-	TGTGCCAGCAACCCGGGGGGCCAGGGTAGCACAGATACGCAGTATTTT	CASNPGGQGSTDTQYF
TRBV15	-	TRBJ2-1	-	TGTGCCACCACCTCAGGGTACTACAATGAGCAGTTCTTC	CATTSGYYNEQFF
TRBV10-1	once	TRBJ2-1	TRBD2	TGCGCCAGCAGTGGGACTAGCGGAGCCCGCTCCTACAATGAGCAGTTCTTC	CASSGTSGARSYNEQFF
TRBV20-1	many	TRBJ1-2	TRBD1	TGCAGTGCTAGAGATCGGACAGGGCCCTATGGCTACACCTTC	CSARDRTGPYGYTF
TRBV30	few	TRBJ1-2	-	TGTGCCTGGAGTGTCGGGGGGGGACGTGGCTACACCTTC	CAWSVGGGRGYTF
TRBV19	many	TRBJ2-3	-	TGTGCCAGTAGTTTCATCGGGGATGGGGGAGATACGCAGTATTTT	CASSFIGDGGDTQYF
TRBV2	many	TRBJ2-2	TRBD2	TGTGCCAGCAGTGGGGGACTAGCGGGAGCAGCCGGGGAGCTGTTTTTT	CASSGGLAGAAGELFF
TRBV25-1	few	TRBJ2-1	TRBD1	TGTGCCAGCAGTGCGACAGGGTGGGATGAGCAGTTCTTC	CASSATGWDEQFF
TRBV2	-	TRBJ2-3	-	TGTGCCAGCAGTGCGAGTACGGGAGTGTTTGATACGCAGTGTTTT	CASSASTGVFDTQCF
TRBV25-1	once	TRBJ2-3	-	TGTGCCAGCAGTGGCCTAGACGGCACAGATACGCAGTATTTT	CASSGLDGTDTQYF
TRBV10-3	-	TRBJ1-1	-	TGTGCCACCGGTATCAAGAACACTGAAGCTTTCTTT	CATGIKNTEAFF
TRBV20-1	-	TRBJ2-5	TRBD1	TGCAGTGCTGGTATGACAGGGCGGGTGACCCAGTACTTC	CSAGMTGRVTQYF
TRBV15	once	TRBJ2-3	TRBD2	TGTGCCACCAGCAGCCCGGGAGGCAGTGGCGGGAGCACAGATACGCAGTATTTT	CATSSPGGSGGSTDTQYF
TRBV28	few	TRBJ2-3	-	TGTGCCACCACCTTTACGTCTGATACGCAGTATTTT	CATTFTSDTQYF